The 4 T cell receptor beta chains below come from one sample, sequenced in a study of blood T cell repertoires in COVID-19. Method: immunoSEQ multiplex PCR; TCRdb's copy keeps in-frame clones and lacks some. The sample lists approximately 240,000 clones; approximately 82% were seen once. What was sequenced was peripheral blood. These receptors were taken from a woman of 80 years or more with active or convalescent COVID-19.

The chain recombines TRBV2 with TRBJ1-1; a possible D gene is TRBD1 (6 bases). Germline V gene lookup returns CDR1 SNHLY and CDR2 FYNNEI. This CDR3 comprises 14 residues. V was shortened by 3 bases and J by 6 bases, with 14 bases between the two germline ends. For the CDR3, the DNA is TGTGCCAGCAGTGAGGGGGGGGCTGGGGCTGAAGCTTTCTTT. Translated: CASSEGGAGAEAFF.

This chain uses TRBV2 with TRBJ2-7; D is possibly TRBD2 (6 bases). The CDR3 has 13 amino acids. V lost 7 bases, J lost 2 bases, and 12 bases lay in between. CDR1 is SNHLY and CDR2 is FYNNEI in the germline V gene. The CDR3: CASTGGTTYEQYF. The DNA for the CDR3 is TGTGCCAGCACCGGCGGGACCACCTACGAGCAGTACTTC.

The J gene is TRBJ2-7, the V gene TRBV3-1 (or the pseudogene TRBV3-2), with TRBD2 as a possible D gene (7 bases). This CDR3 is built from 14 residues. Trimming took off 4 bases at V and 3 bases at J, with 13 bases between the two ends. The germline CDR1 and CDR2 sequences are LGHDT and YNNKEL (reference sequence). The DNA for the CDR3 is TGTGCCAGCAGCCGCAGGGGACTACTCTACGAGCAGTACTTC. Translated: CASSRRGLLYEQYF.

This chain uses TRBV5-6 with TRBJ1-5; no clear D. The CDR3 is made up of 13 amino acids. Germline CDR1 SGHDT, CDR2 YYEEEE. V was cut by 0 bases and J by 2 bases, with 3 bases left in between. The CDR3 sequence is CASSLAGNQPQHF. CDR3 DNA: TGTGCCAGCAGCTTGGCGGGCAATCAGCCCCAGCATTTT.